This record covers a single TCR beta chain. The count of this clone is one. The clone's antigen remains unknown. No quality values exist for individual bases; no much larger clone is one base distant. Patients with autoimmune disease history or receiving systemic immunosuppression were excluded from the trial. Peripheral blood for TCR sequencing was drawn from every dose cohort at baseline, at cycle 4 day 1 and at cycle 7 day 1. Samples were obtained from an open-label, multicenter, first-in-human phase I dose-escalation trial of ivuxolimab. Adults with locally advanced or metastatic melanoma, renal cell carcinoma, hepatocellular carcinoma or head and neck squamous cell carcinoma were enrolled in the trial. Before TCR sequencing, CD4+ T cells and CD8+ T cells from peripheral blood were sorted into separate populations. The data originate from a study of OX40 agonist ivuxolimab in advanced cancers. Study-level background: Ivuxolimab was a fully human IgG2 agonistic monoclonal antibody targeting the costimulatory receptor OX40 (CD134). Intravenous ivuxolimab was administered to patients every 2 weeks at six dose levels: 0.01, 0.1, 0.3, 1.5, 3 and 10 mg/kg. Of the approximately 54 patients in dose escalation, some 20 had hepatocellular carcinoma, some 15 had melanoma, 9 had renal cell carcinoma and 9 had head and neck cancer. The dose-escalation cohort was over 70% male with a mean age of roughly 62 years, ranging from roughly 23 to 80. Patients were allowed to have had prior anti-PD-1, anti-PD-L1 or anti-CTLA-4 therapy, and around 40% of the dose-escalation patients had previously received checkpoint inhibitors. Three dose-escalation patients achieved partial responses, one with hepatocellular carcinoma and two with cutaneous melanoma. Peripheral TCRbeta sequencing was intended to test whether TCR sequence diversity was altered and clonal T-cell expansion was caused by ivuxolimab. The monotherapy dose-escalation portion (N ≈ 56 patients) of the phase I ivuxolimab trial is reported in the paper. General findings and caveats noted by the study authors: The antigen specificity of the peripheral T cells that underwent clonal expansion was not determined. In the 0.1-3.0 mg/kg groups, partial responders had among the lowest normalized peripheral clonal expansion, particularly in CD8+ T cells. After ivuxolimab, more expanded clones were found on average in CD8+ T cells than in CD4+ T cells. Low levels of normalized T-cell clonal expansion were also seen in some patients who did not respond. Clonal expansion of both CD4+ and CD8+ blood T cells was observed from baseline to week 6 at doses 0.1 to 3.0 mg/kg.

Taken from the germline V gene, the CDR1 and CDR2 loops are LGHNA and YSLEER. The CDR3 covers 13 residues, taking in both the cysteine and the phenylalanine. Of all the DNA, just the CDR3 is kept, 39 bases in frame from base 1. Relative to germline, V is 0 bases shorter and J is 3 bases shorter, with 5 bases between their ends. To sequence the TCRbeta CDR3 region, genomic DNA was isolated from the sorted cells. The immunoSEQ Assay was used to sequence the TCRbeta CDR3 regions. TCRdb obtained this table from immuneACCESS and retained in-frame rearrangements with V and J assigned. These tables miss some clones; where compared with another copy, unresolved V genes account for less than half of the shortfall, and the remainder is unexplained. This sample comprises around 35,000 clones, roughly 90% of them detected only once. Around 35% of the sample rests with the top ten.

This TCR came from an adult with an advanced solid tumor such as melanoma, head and neck, liver or kidney cancer. This receptor chain uses TRBV4-3 and TRBJ2-5; confidence is insufficient to name the D gene. Sequencing used CD4+ or CD8+ T cells sorted from blood, obtained in a trial of the OX40 agonist ivuxolimab. The CDR3 loop reads CASSQDPEETQYF. The base sequence is TGCGCCAGCAGCCAAGATCCCGAAGAGACCCAGTACTTC.